The clone carrying this T cell receptor beta chain has just a few counts. Antigen specificity is unknown. Germline CDR1 is MDHEN and CDR2 is SYDVKM. The V end was cut by 10 bases, the J end by 10 bases, with 26 bases between. The CDR3 is 16 amino acids. The data derive from a study of T cell responses to AZD1222 COVID-19 vaccine. General study findings and limits: Most donors were white British, females outnumbered males, and clonal diversity was possibly underestimated.

Repertoires were generated with immunoSEQ multiplex PCR, while TCRdb's copy carries only in-frame clones and drops some. The data contain 150,000 to 200,000 clones, approximately 89% of them singletons. V is TRBV28 and J is TRBJ1-6; D unresolved. Sequenced here: peripheral blood, sampled 28 days after the second AZD1222 dose. This clonotype originated in an adult who received the AZD1222 COVID-19 vaccine. The CDR3 DNA follows: TGTGCCAACGACGTAGGGTTTAGACCTCGGCCCTCACCCCTCCACTTT. Residues: CANDVGFRPRPSPLHF.